Listed here are 21 T cell receptor beta chains from one sample, sequenced in a study of blood T cell repertoires in COVID-19. The repertoire was sequenced with immunoSEQ multiplex PCR; TCRdb's copy has only in-frame clones and lacks some. The sample yields approximately 54,000 clones, 90% seen once. The sample taken for sequencing was peripheral blood. The receptor set was obtained from a man in his forties or fifties with acute or convalescent COVID-19.

V is TRBV2 and J is TRBJ2-3, with 12 bases aligning to TRBD2. The CDR3 is made up of 14 amino acids. CDR1 SNHLY and CDR2 FYNNEI come from the germline V gene. V was clipped by 8 bases and J by 6 bases; unmatched bases: 6. CDR3 sequence reads: CASASSGRGDTQYF. In DNA, the CDR3 is TGTGCCAGCGCCTCTAGCGGGAGGGGTGATACGCAGTATTTT. The whole variable domain, filled in from reference TRBV2 and TRBJ2-3, reads EPEVTQTPSHQVTQMGQEVILRCVPISNHLYFYWYRQILGQKVEFLVSFYNNEISEKSEIFDDQFSVERPDGSNFTLKIRSTKLEDSAMYFCASASSGRGDTQYFGPGTRLTVL.

The chain joins TRBV5-8 to TRBJ2-1; D possibly corresponds to TRBD2 (6 bases). The CDR3 spans 15 residues. V lost 2 bases, J lost 4 bases, and 13 bases lay in between. From germline, CDR1 is SGHTS and CDR2 YDEGEE. The CDR3 DNA reads as TGTGCCAGCAGCTTCGGAGGGGCCCGTTACAATGAGCAGTTCTTC. This sequence encodes CASSFGGARYNEQFF.

The count of this clone is one. The chain has TRBV5-1 and TRBJ1-2; D gene ambiguous. Trimming stripped 4 bases from V and 6 bases from J, with 16 bases between. The germline V gene has CDR1 SGHRS and CDR2 YFSETQ. The CDR3 length is 14 residues. CDR3: CASSPDRGFDGYTF. CDR3 sequence (DNA): TGCGCCAGCAGCCCCGATCGGGGATTCGATGGCTACACCTTC.

J is TRBJ2-2 and V is TRBV6-5; D is perhaps TRBD1 (5 bases). V lost 6 bases to trimming and J lost 3 bases, with 8 bases between them. The CDR3 sequence is 13 residues long. Per the germline V gene, CDR1 is MNHEY and CDR2 is SVGAGI. As DNA, the CDR3 is TGTGCCAGCAGGGACACCTACACCGGGGAGCTGTTTTTT. It is translated as CASRDTYTGELFF.

The chain has TRBV19 and TRBJ2-5; TRBD1 aligns across 11 bases. Germline V gives CDR1 LNHDA, CDR2 SQIVND (reference sequence). Unmatched junction bases numbered 10, after V lost 3 bases and J lost 7 bases. This CDR3 is built from 16 residues. This CDR3 is CASSMGTGGYGGTQYF. The CDR3 nucleotides read TGTGCCAGTAGTATGGGGACAGGGGGGTACGGTGGGACCCAGTACTTC.

The chain couples TRBV6-5 to TRBJ1-2; TRBD1 agrees at 7 bases. Germline V gives CDR1 MNHEY, CDR2 SVGAGI. V gave up 6 bases and J gave up 6 bases; unmatched junction bases: 7. The CDR3 is 13 amino acids. For the CDR3, the DNA is TGTGCCAGCAGACCAACAGGGACAGATGGCTACACCTTC. Translating it yields CASRPTGTDGYTF.

The rearrangement joins TRBV7-8 to TRBJ2-3; 8 bases match TRBD1. V lost 8 bases and J lost 0; bases outside the gene matches: 13. The CDR3 contains 17 residues. Germline V gene sequence: CDR1 SGHVS, CDR2 FQNEAQ. CDR3: CASSKRDRLMSTDTQYF. The CDR3, as DNA: TGTGCCAGCTCCAAAAGGGACAGGTTAATGAGCACAGATACGCAGTATTTT. Full variable domain (remainder filled in from reference TRBV7-8 and TRBJ2-3): GAGVSQSPRYKVAKRGQDVALRCDPISGHVSLFWYQQALGQGPEFLTYFQNEAQLDKSGLPSDRFFAERPEGSVSTLKIQRTQQEDSAVYLCASSKRDRLMSTDTQYFGPGTRLTVL.

This clone was found once. The V call is TRBV7-9, the J call TRBJ1-1; TRBD1 is a possible D gene (6 bases). The CDR3 loop spans 14 amino acids. With 1 base removed from V and 1 base from J, the gap between germline ends came to 7 bases. Per germline, CDR1 SEHNR and CDR2 FQNEAQ (reference sequence). This CDR3 reads CASSLGGPNTEAFF. CDR3 nucleotides: TGTGCCAGCAGCTTAGGGGGGCCGAACACTGAAGCTTTCTTT.

The CDR3 DNA is TGTGCCAGCAGCTTCCCACGGGGACAGGGGGCGACTGAAGCTTTCTTT. It yields the protein CASSFPRGQGATEAFF. The rearrangement joins TRBV7-9 to TRBJ1-1; 12 bases map to TRBD1. Germline trimming cut 3 bases from V and 5 bases from J; bases unmatched to any gene: 7. Germline CDR1 reads SEHNR; CDR2 reads FQNEAQ (reference sequence). The length of the CDR3 is 16 residues.

The chain links TRBV15 to TRBJ2-7, with D uncertain. This CDR3 contains 14 residues. Germline V gives CDR1 LNHNV, CDR2 YYDKDF (reference sequence). Trimming removed 0 bases at V and 1 base at J, with 7 bases between. The CDR3 nucleotides are TGTGCCACCAGCAGAGATCAGGTGTCCTACGAGCAGTACTTC. It codes for CATSRDQVSYEQYF.

The chain joins TRBV6-6 to TRBJ2-5, with a tentative D call TRBD1 (5 bases). The length of the CDR3 is 13 residues. The germline V and J ends were trimmed by 5 bases and 4 bases, with 11 bases remaining between them. Germline CDR1 reads MNHNY; CDR2 reads SVGAGI (reference sequence). CDR3: CASSRGRTETQYF. In DNA, the CDR3 is TGTGCCAGCAGTAGGGGCAGGACAGAGACCCAGTACTTC.

For the CDR3, the DNA is TGTGCCAGCAGTTACTCCCGGGAGGGTTGGAATGAGCAGTTCTTC. Translating it yields CASSYSREGWNEQFF. The V gene is TRBV6-5, the J gene TRBJ2-1; 8 positions agree with TRBD2. There are 15 residues in the CDR3. Looked up from germline, CDR1 is MNHEY and CDR2 is SVGAGI. J lost 7 bases, V lost 0 bases, and 5 bases had no gene match.

The chain carries TRBV7-6 and TRBJ1-2; TRBD1 aligns across 10 bases. V gave up 5 bases and J gave up 6 bases; unmatched junction bases: 9. In germline, CDR1 is SGHVS, CDR2 FNYEAQ. The CDR3 has 15 residues. The CDR3, as DNA: TGTGCCAGCAGCGCGACAGGGGGCGCGGAAAATGGCTACACCTTC. Amino acids: CASSATGGAENGYTF.

J is TRBJ2-5 and V is TRBV5-4, with D tentatively TRBD1 (6 bases). The V end was cut by 0 bases, the J end by 2 bases, with 8 bases between. CDR1 and CDR2 from the germline V gene are SGHNT and YYREEE (reference sequence). CDR3 length: 14 amino acids. The CDR3: CASSLAGVQETQYF. The CDR3 DNA sequence: TGTGCCAGCAGCTTGGCAGGGGTTCAAGAGACCCAGTACTTC. The full variable domain, in which reference TRBV5-4 and TRBJ2-5 provide the parts outside the CDR3, is ETGVTQSPTHLIKTRGQQVTLRCSSQSGHNTVSWYQQALGQGPQFIFQYYREEENGRGNFPPRFSGLQFPNYSSELNVNALELDDSALYLCASSLAGVQETQYFGPGTRLLVL.

This clone was found once. The chain is built from TRBV5-4 and TRBJ2-4, with D perhaps TRBD2 (6 bases). The germline V gene has CDR1 SGHNT and CDR2 YYREEE (reference sequence). The V end was cut by 3 bases, the J end by 0 bases, with 7 bases between. The CDR3 has 14 residues. In nucleotides, the CDR3 is TGTGCCAGCAGCTCGGGACTAGCCAAAAACATTCAGTACTTC. Its translation: CASSSGLAKNIQYF.

This rearrangement joins TRBV7-9 to TRBJ2-6; 8 bases are a match to TRBD1. The CDR3 runs 16 residues. Germline lookup yields CDR1 SEHNR and CDR2 FQNEAQ (reference sequence). V shed 9 bases and J 4 bases; nucleotides not matched to a gene: 11. The DNA of the CDR3 is TGTGCCAGTTGGGGACAGGTAGATTCCGGGGCCAACGTCCTGACTTTC. Translating it yields CASWGQVDSGANVLTF.

The chain combines TRBV5-1 with TRBJ2-2; TRBD1 is a possible D gene (5 bases). The CDR3 extends over 14 amino acids. Germline CDR1 is SGHRS and CDR2 is YFSETQ. V lost 6 bases to trimming and J lost 2 bases, with 11 bases between them. The DNA for the CDR3 is TGCGCCAGCATTACGGACACAAACACCGGGGAGCTGTTTTTT. It specifies CASITDTNTGELFF. The full variable domain, completed using reference TRBV5-1 and TRBJ2-2, is KAGVTQTPRYLIKTRGQQVTLSCSPISGHRSVSWYQQTPGQGLQFLFEYFSETQRNKGNFPGRFSGRQFSNSRSEMNVSTLELGDSALYLCASITDTNTGELFFGEGSRLTVL.

The rearrangement uses TRBV7-9 and TRBJ2-1; 11 bases fit TRBD2. Germline trimming cut 5 bases from V and 4 bases from J; bases unmatched to any gene: 4. The CDR3 covers 15 residues. Germline V gene sequence: CDR1 SEHNR, CDR2 FQNEAQ (reference sequence). CDR3 sequence reads: CASSPGLAAYNEQFF. CDR3 DNA sequence: TGTGCCAGCAGCCCGGGACTAGCGGCGTACAATGAGCAGTTCTTC.

This rearrangement joins TRBV11-2 to TRBJ2-2; D gene unclear. V lost 1 base and J 0 bases, leaving 9 bases between the germline ends. Germline V gene lookup returns CDR1 SGHAT and CDR2 FQNNGV. This CDR3 comprises 16 residues. In nucleotides, the CDR3 is TGTGCCAGCAGCTTAGTAAGCGCTTCGAACACCGGGGAGCTGTTTTTT. Protein: CASSLVSASNTGELFF. Filled out from reference TRBV11-2 and TRBJ2-2, the complete variable domain reads EAGVAQSPRYKIIEKRQSVAFWCNPISGHATLYWYQQILGQGPKLLIQFQNNGVVDDSQLPKDRFSAERLKGVDSTLKIQPAKLEDSAVYLCASSLVSASNTGELFFGEGSRLTVL.

In its sample, this clone was seen once. This chain joins TRBV28 and TRBJ1-1; 8 bases are a match to TRBD1. The CDR3 has 14 residues. Unmatched junction bases numbered 9, after V lost 6 bases and J lost 6 bases. Germline-derived CDR1 and CDR2 are MDHEN and SYDVKM. CDR3: CASSPPLQGAEAFF. In DNA form, the CDR3 reads TGTGCCAGCAGCCCTCCCCTACAGGGGGCTGAAGCTTTCTTT.

This chain joins TRBV5-1 and TRBJ1-6, with D unresolved. V was clipped by 0 bases and J by 0 bases, with 4 bases between them. The germline V gene encodes CDR1 SGHRS and CDR2 YFSETQ. This CDR3 comprises 15 residues. CDR3 region: CASSLGSSYNSPLHF. The CDR3, as DNA: TGCGCCAGCAGCTTGGGGAGCTCCTATAATTCACCCCTCCACTTT.